These T cell receptor beta chains were read from a single sample in a study of control samples from healthy donors and cancer patients. Clones were read by immunoSEQ multiplex PCR, and TCRdb kept only the in-frame ones, dropping some. The sample holds around 120,000 clones; approximately 90% are singletons and the top ten take 1.1%. The specimen was PBMCs. The source of these receptors is a woman aged 45 to 65 with colorectal cancer. CDR3s include the opening cysteine and the closing phenylalanine or tryptophan. Fields, in order: CDR3 DNA, CDR3 protein, CDR3 length, V gene, D gene, J gene, clone size. A D gene is named only where the DNA matches it firmly. For some rows the clone size is stated as once, few or many, or as a class when expanded; others skip it.

CDR3 DNA: TGTGCCAGCAGCTTGGACAGGAATCAGCCCCAGCATTTT
CDR3 protein: CASSLDRNQPQHF
CDR3 length: 13
V gene: TRBV5-4
D gene: -
J gene: TRBJ1-5
clone size: -

CDR3 DNA: TGTGCCAGCAGCTTAATGACTCAAGCCTACGAGCAGTACTTC
CDR3 protein: CASSLMTQAYEQYF
CDR3 length: 14
V gene: TRBV7-9
D gene: -
J gene: TRBJ2-7
clone size: -

CDR3 DNA: TGCGCCAGCAGCTTGGCCGCAGGAATGAACACTGAAGCTTTCTTT
CDR3 protein: CASSLAAGMNTEAFF
CDR3 length: 15
V gene: TRBV5-1
D gene: -
J gene: TRBJ1-1
clone size: -

CDR3 DNA: TGTGCCTGGAGTGCTACAGGGGGCGAGAGTGGCTACACCTTC
CDR3 protein: CAWSATGGESGYTF
CDR3 length: 14
V gene: TRBV30
D gene: TRBD1
J gene: TRBJ1-2
clone size: -

CDR3 DNA: TGTGCCAGCAGCCAAGGCCTAGCGGGGGTCACGCAGTATTTT
CDR3 protein: CASSQGLAGVTQYF
CDR3 length: 14
V gene: TRBV3-1/TRBV3-2
D gene: TRBD2
J gene: TRBJ2-3
clone size: -

CDR3 DNA: TGCGCCAGCAGCCGAGGGGGACTAGCGGCTTTGGGGAATGAGCAGTTCTTC
CDR3 protein: CASSRGGLAALGNEQFF
CDR3 length: 17
V gene: TRBV4-1
D gene: TRBD2
J gene: TRBJ2-1
clone size: once

CDR3 DNA: TGCGCCAGCAGCCCCCAGGGGGGGGACTACGAGCAGTACTTC
CDR3 protein: CASSPQGGDYEQYF
CDR3 length: 14
V gene: TRBV5-1
D gene: -
J gene: TRBJ2-7
clone size: -

CDR3 DNA: TGTGCCAGCTCCCTGTTGGGCAGCGTGAATTCACCCCTCCACTTT
CDR3 protein: CASSLLGSVNSPLHF
CDR3 length: 15
V gene: TRBV27
D gene: -
J gene: TRBJ1-6
clone size: -

CDR3 DNA: TGTGCCAGCAGCTTGAGGACAGAAACCATACAAGAGACCCAGTACTTC
CDR3 protein: CASSLRTETIQETQYF
CDR3 length: 16
V gene: TRBV7-9
D gene: -
J gene: TRBJ2-5
clone size: -

CDR3 DNA: TGTGCCAGCAGTTTCCGCGGCAAGGGATACTATGGCTACACCTTC
CDR3 protein: CASSFRGKGYYGYTF
CDR3 length: 15
V gene: TRBV28
D gene: -
J gene: TRBJ1-2
clone size: -

CDR3 DNA: TGTGCCACCAGTGCGGGTAGCGGGAACACAGATACGCAGTATTTT
CDR3 protein: CATSAGSGNTDTQYF
CDR3 length: 15
V gene: TRBV24-1
D gene: TRBD2
J gene: TRBJ2-3
clone size: -

CDR3 DNA: TGTGCCAGTAGTATCAATCAAGCAGGGAATGTGAAGAGGGCCTATAATTCACCCCTCCACTTT
CDR3 protein: CASSINQAGNVKRAYNSPLHF
CDR3 length: 21
V gene: TRBV19
D gene: -
J gene: TRBJ1-6
clone size: -

CDR3 DNA: TGTGCCAGTGACAGACCGAACACCGGGGAGCTGTTTTTT
CDR3 protein: CASDRPNTGELFF
CDR3 length: 13
V gene: TRBV19
D gene: -
J gene: TRBJ2-2
clone size: -

CDR3 DNA: TGTGCCAGCAGCTTAGCTCCGGGTTGGGAATACGAGCAGTACTTC
CDR3 protein: CASSLAPGWEYEQYF
CDR3 length: 15
V gene: TRBV11-2
D gene: -
J gene: TRBJ2-7
clone size: -

CDR3 DNA: TGTGCCAGCACCTTACATAACACTGAAGCTTTCTTT
CDR3 protein: CASTLHNTEAFF
CDR3 length: 12
V gene: TRBV12-3/TRBV12-4
D gene: -
J gene: TRBJ1-1
clone size: -

CDR3 DNA: TGTGCCAGCAGCCCTGGCGGGGGTACCTCCTACGAGCAGTACTTC
CDR3 protein: CASSPGGGTSYEQYF
CDR3 length: 15
V gene: TRBV9
D gene: TRBD2
J gene: TRBJ2-7
clone size: -

CDR3 DNA: TGTGCCAGCTCCCCGAGAGACCTCGAGAATGAGCAGTTCTTC
CDR3 protein: CASSPRDLENEQFF
CDR3 length: 14
V gene: TRBV18
D gene: -
J gene: TRBJ2-1
clone size: -

CDR3 DNA: TGTGCCAGCAGTCCGACAATGAACACTGAAGCTTTCTTT
CDR3 protein: CASSPTMNTEAFF
CDR3 length: 13
V gene: TRBV6-5
D gene: -
J gene: TRBJ1-1
clone size: -

CDR3 DNA: TGCGCCAGCAGTAAGGGACAGGAGAACACTGAAGCTTTCTTT
CDR3 protein: CASSKGQENTEAFF
CDR3 length: 14
V gene: TRBV10-1
D gene: TRBD1
J gene: TRBJ1-1
clone size: -

CDR3 DNA: TGTGCCAGCAGTCTCGGACAGGGGGACACCGGGGAGCTGTTTTTT
CDR3 protein: CASSLGQGDTGELFF
CDR3 length: 15
V gene: TRBV6-4
D gene: TRBD1
J gene: TRBJ2-2
clone size: -

CDR3 DNA: TGTGCCAGCAGTTTGATACCAGCCTACGAGCAGTACTTC
CDR3 protein: CASSLIPAYEQYF
CDR3 length: 13
V gene: TRBV28
D gene: -
J gene: TRBJ2-7
clone size: -

CDR3 DNA: TGTGCCAGTAGCCAGGGGGCGGAGGTCACTGAAGCTTTCTTT
CDR3 protein: CASSQGAEVTEAFF
CDR3 length: 14
V gene: TRBV19
D gene: TRBD1
J gene: TRBJ1-1
clone size: few

CDR3 DNA: TGTGCCAGCAGCTTAGGGGCCGAGGGGGACTATGGCTACACCTTC
CDR3 protein: CASSLGAEGDYGYTF
CDR3 length: 15
V gene: TRBV7-9
D gene: -
J gene: TRBJ1-2
clone size: -

CDR3 DNA: TGTGCCAGCAGTGAGTCTCGGGGGAGCCAGTTTCAGTACTTC
CDR3 protein: CASSESRGSQFQYF
CDR3 length: 14
V gene: TRBV2
D gene: -
J gene: TRBJ2-4
clone size: -

CDR3 DNA: TGTGCCAGCAGCAAACGGACAGGGGCGGCTGAAAAACTGTTTTTT
CDR3 protein: CASSKRTGAAEKLFF
CDR3 length: 15
V gene: TRBV7-2
D gene: TRBD1
J gene: TRBJ1-4
clone size: -

CDR3 DNA: TGTGCCACAACCTTTGGAGCAGGGATACTCGGCACTGAAGCTTTCTTT
CDR3 protein: CATTFGAGILGTEAFF
CDR3 length: 16
V gene: TRBV28
D gene: -
J gene: TRBJ1-1
clone size: once

CDR3 DNA: TGTGCCAGTAGTACGACAGGGCAAGAGACCCAGTACTTC
CDR3 protein: CASSTTGQETQYF
CDR3 length: 13
V gene: TRBV19
D gene: TRBD1
J gene: TRBJ2-5
clone size: -

CDR3 DNA: TGTGCCAGCAGCTTGGAACAGGGCCGGGAGCTGTTTTTT
CDR3 protein: CASSLEQGRELFF
CDR3 length: 13
V gene: TRBV11-3
D gene: -
J gene: TRBJ2-2
clone size: -

CDR3 DNA: TGTGCCAGCAGTGGGACTAGCGGGAGGTCTCAGCGAGAGACCCAGTACTTC
CDR3 protein: CASSGTSGRSQRETQYF
CDR3 length: 17
V gene: TRBV28
D gene: TRBD2
J gene: TRBJ2-5
clone size: -

CDR3 DNA: TGTGCCATCAGGGGGGACCCCTACGAGCAGTACTTC
CDR3 protein: CAIRGDPYEQYF
CDR3 length: 12
V gene: TRBV10-3
D gene: -
J gene: TRBJ2-7
clone size: -

CDR3 DNA: TGTGCCAGCAGCCCAGAGGAGTCGAACACTGAAGCTTTCTTT
CDR3 protein: CASSPEESNTEAFF
CDR3 length: 14
V gene: TRBV7-6
D gene: -
J gene: TRBJ1-1
clone size: many

CDR3 DNA: TGCGCCAGCAGCCCCGGGGTAGCGGGGGACCTCCAAGAGACCCAGTACTTC
CDR3 protein: CASSPGVAGDLQETQYF
CDR3 length: 17
V gene: TRBV5-1
D gene: TRBD2
J gene: TRBJ2-5
clone size: -

CDR3 DNA: TGTGCCAGCAGTTTTAACACTGAAGCTTTCTTT
CDR3 protein: CASSFNTEAFF
CDR3 length: 11
V gene: TRBV12-3/TRBV12-4
D gene: -
J gene: TRBJ1-1
clone size: -

CDR3 DNA: TGTGCCACCAGTGACCCCGGACAGGGGACGGAGACCCAGTACTTC
CDR3 protein: CATSDPGQGTETQYF
CDR3 length: 15
V gene: TRBV24-1
D gene: TRBD1
J gene: TRBJ2-5
clone size: -

CDR3 DNA: TGTGCCTTAACAGGGGGAGCGAACACTGAAGCTTTCTTT
CDR3 protein: CALTGGANTEAFF
CDR3 length: 13
V gene: TRBV30
D gene: TRBD1
J gene: TRBJ1-1
clone size: -

CDR3 DNA: TGTGCCAGTAGCCGGGACAGGGAGGGTGTGAACACTGAAGCTTTCTTT
CDR3 protein: CASSRDREGVNTEAFF
CDR3 length: 16
V gene: TRBV19
D gene: TRBD1
J gene: TRBJ1-1
clone size: -

CDR3 DNA: TGTGCCAGCAGTGAATCCTATGGCTACACCTTC
CDR3 protein: CASSESYGYTF
CDR3 length: 11
V gene: TRBV2
D gene: -
J gene: TRBJ1-2
clone size: -

CDR3 DNA: TGTGCCAGCAGCCCCCGGACTAGCGGGGGTGCAGATACGCAGTATTTT
CDR3 protein: CASSPRTSGGADTQYF
CDR3 length: 16
V gene: TRBV7-2
D gene: TRBD2
J gene: TRBJ2-3
clone size: -

CDR3 DNA: TGTGCCAGCAGCTTAGTAGGAGACACAGGGCCGGGGGGCAATCAGCCCCAGCATTTT
CDR3 protein: CASSLVGDTGPGGNQPQHF
CDR3 length: 19
V gene: TRBV13
D gene: -
J gene: TRBJ1-5
clone size: -

CDR3 DNA: TGCGCCAGCAGTGAAAGTGGGGAGAGACAGGCTGGTGGCTACACCTTC
CDR3 protein: CASSESGERQAGGYTF
CDR3 length: 16
V gene: TRBV10-2
D gene: -
J gene: TRBJ1-2
clone size: -

CDR3 DNA: TGCGCCATAGGGGGTTCCGGGGGCACAGATACGCAGTATTTT
CDR3 protein: CAIGGSGGTDTQYF
CDR3 length: 14
V gene: TRBV10-2
D gene: -
J gene: TRBJ2-3
clone size: -

CDR3 DNA: TGTGCCAGCAGTGAAGAGGTTACGCAGCCCCAGCATTTT
CDR3 protein: CASSEEVTQPQHF
CDR3 length: 13
V gene: TRBV2
D gene: -
J gene: TRBJ1-5
clone size: -

CDR3 DNA: TGTGCCATCAGTGAGAGGACAGGGGCATCTGATGGCTACACCTTC
CDR3 protein: CAISERTGASDGYTF
CDR3 length: 15
V gene: TRBV10-3
D gene: TRBD1
J gene: TRBJ1-2
clone size: few

CDR3 DNA: TGTGCCAGTAGTAGCCGCAAGGGAGTATACACTGAAGCTTTCTTT
CDR3 protein: CASSSRKGVYTEAFF
CDR3 length: 15
V gene: TRBV19
D gene: -
J gene: TRBJ1-1
clone size: -

CDR3 DNA: TGCACCAGCAGACGTCTCCGGGACTTATCGTGGGGTGAAAAACTGTTTTTT
CDR3 protein: CTSRRLRDLSWGEKLFF
CDR3 length: 17
V gene: TRBV1
D gene: -
J gene: TRBJ1-4
clone size: -

CDR3 DNA: TGTGCCAGTAGTGCACAGGGAGAGTCCTACGAGCAGTACTTC
CDR3 protein: CASSAQGESYEQYF
CDR3 length: 14
V gene: TRBV19
D gene: -
J gene: TRBJ2-7
clone size: -

CDR3 DNA: TGTGCCAGCTCACCACCGGGTTCCTATGGCTACACCTTC
CDR3 protein: CASSPPGSYGYTF
CDR3 length: 13
V gene: TRBV18
D gene: -
J gene: TRBJ1-2
clone size: once

CDR3 DNA: TGTGCCAGCAGTCCCCCCAATTGGCGGGGGACCGGGGAGCTGTTTTTT
CDR3 protein: CASSPPNWRGTGELFF
CDR3 length: 16
V gene: TRBV28
D gene: TRBD2
J gene: TRBJ2-2
clone size: once

CDR3 DNA: TGTGCCAGGGGACCGATTATCGGGGCCGGGTCGCAATACGAGCAGTACTTC
CDR3 protein: CARGPIIGAGSQYEQYF
CDR3 length: 17
V gene: TRBV2
D gene: -
J gene: TRBJ2-7
clone size: -

CDR3 DNA: TGTGCCAGCAGTCTTAGGGAAAACTATGGCTACACCTTC
CDR3 protein: CASSLRENYGYTF
CDR3 length: 13
V gene: TRBV25-1
D gene: -
J gene: TRBJ1-2
clone size: -

CDR3 DNA: TGCGCCAGCAGTGAGTTGTCTAGCGGGAGGGAGCAGTTCTTC
CDR3 protein: CASSELSSGREQFF
CDR3 length: 14
V gene: TRBV10-1
D gene: TRBD2
J gene: TRBJ2-1
clone size: -

CDR3 DNA: TGTGCCAGTAGATCAGCGGGGTTGGGAGGCGGGGAGCTGTTTTTT
CDR3 protein: CASRSAGLGGGELFF
CDR3 length: 15
V gene: TRBV19
D gene: TRBD2
J gene: TRBJ2-2
clone size: -

CDR3 DNA: TGCGCCAGCAGCTTGGGAGTAGCCAAAAACATTCAGTACTTC
CDR3 protein: CASSLGVAKNIQYF
CDR3 length: 14
V gene: TRBV5-1
D gene: -
J gene: TRBJ2-4
clone size: -

CDR3 DNA: TGCGCCAGCAGCTTGCGGGACCTGAACACTGAAGCTTTCTTT
CDR3 protein: CASSLRDLNTEAFF
CDR3 length: 14
V gene: TRBV5-1
D gene: -
J gene: TRBJ1-1
clone size: -

CDR3 DNA: TGTGCCAGCAGCTTATTTACAGGGGAGGCAGATACGCAGTATTTT
CDR3 protein: CASSLFTGEADTQYF
CDR3 length: 15
V gene: TRBV7-6
D gene: -
J gene: TRBJ2-3
clone size: -

CDR3 DNA: TGTGCCAGCAGCTTGGGACTAGCGGGGGGAACTAGCACAGATACGCAGTATTTT
CDR3 protein: CASSLGLAGGTSTDTQYF
CDR3 length: 18
V gene: TRBV5-6
D gene: TRBD2
J gene: TRBJ2-3
clone size: -

CDR3 DNA: TGTGCCAGCAACCTAAACAGGGGCGCGGGAGTGGATACGCAGTATTTT
CDR3 protein: CASNLNRGAGVDTQYF
CDR3 length: 16
V gene: TRBV28
D gene: -
J gene: TRBJ2-3
clone size: -